This TCR beta chain was found in a study of blood T cells in healthy people across ages. The wider study: About one barcoded beta molecule was captured per two T cells (by template switching).

As regards this clonotype: Antigen unknown.

Study-wide points: From one million sequenced T cells, diversity estimates were lower bounds. The fall in TCR beta diversity per million T cells was roughly linear with age.

From germline, CDR1 is DFQATT and CDR2 SNEGSKA (reference sequence). V lost 6 bases and J 2 bases, leaving 14 bases between the germline ends. CDR3 length: 14 amino acids. Through a sample-barcoded 5' primer and a J-beta primer mix, a second PCR was run for about 6 to 11 cycles. Each cDNA was tagged by a template-switch adaptor containing 12 random nucleotides. MiXCR, run by TCRdb on the 5' RACE reads, gives a single entry per CDR3 protein. Among hundreds of thousands of distinct CDR3 sequences listed, roughly 60% were seen once. Sequencing was done on a sample of blood. The chain combines TRBV20-1 with TRBJ1-5; D gene ambiguous. This clonotype originated in a young man in good health. CDR3 amino acids: CSANGGIGNQPQHF. Here the CDR3 DNA reads TGCAGTGCCAACGGAGGGATCGGCAATCAGCCCCAGCATTTT.